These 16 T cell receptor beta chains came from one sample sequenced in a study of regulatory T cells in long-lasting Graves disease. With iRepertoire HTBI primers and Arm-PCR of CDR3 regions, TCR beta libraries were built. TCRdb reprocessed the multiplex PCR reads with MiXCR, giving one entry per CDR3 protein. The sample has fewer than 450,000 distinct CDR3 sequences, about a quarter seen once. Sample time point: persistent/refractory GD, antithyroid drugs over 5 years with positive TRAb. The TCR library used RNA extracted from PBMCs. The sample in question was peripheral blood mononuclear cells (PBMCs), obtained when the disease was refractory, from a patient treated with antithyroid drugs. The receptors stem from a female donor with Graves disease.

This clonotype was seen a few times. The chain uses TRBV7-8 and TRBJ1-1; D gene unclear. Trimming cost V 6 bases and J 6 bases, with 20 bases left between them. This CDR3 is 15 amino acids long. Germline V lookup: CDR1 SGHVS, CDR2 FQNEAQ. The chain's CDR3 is CASSRSEGREAEAFF. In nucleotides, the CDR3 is TGTGCCAGCAGTCGCAGTGAGGGTCGGGAGGCTGAAGCTTTCTTT.

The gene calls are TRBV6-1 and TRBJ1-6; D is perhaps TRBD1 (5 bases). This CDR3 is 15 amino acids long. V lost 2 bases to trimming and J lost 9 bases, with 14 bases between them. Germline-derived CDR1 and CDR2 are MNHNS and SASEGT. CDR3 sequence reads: CASSEKPQRGSPLHF. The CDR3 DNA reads TGTGCCAGCAGTGAAAAGCCACAAAGGGGTTCACCCCTCCACTTT.

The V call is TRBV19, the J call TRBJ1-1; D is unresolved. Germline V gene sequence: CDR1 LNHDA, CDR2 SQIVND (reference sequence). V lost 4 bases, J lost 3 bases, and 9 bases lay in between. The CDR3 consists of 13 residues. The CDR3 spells CASSTRRDTEAFF. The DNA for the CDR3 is TGTGCCAGTAGTACCAGGAGAGACACTGAAGCTTTCTTT.

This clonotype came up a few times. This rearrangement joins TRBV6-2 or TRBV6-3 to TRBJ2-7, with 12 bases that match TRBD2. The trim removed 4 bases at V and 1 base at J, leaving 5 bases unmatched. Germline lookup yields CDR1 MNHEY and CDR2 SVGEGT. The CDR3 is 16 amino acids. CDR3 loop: CASSSWTSGKSYEQYF. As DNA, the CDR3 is TGTGCCAGCAGTTCATGGACTAGCGGGAAATCCTACGAGCAGTACTTC.

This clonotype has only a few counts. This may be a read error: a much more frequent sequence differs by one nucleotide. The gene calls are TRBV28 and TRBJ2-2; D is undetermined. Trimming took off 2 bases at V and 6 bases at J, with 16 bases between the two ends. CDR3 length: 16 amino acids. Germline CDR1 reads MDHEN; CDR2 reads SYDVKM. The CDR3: CASSLVSTSFAGELFF. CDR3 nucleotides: TGTGCCAGCAGTTTAGTTAGTACGAGCTTCGCCGGGGAGCTGTTTTTT.

DNA of the CDR3: TGTGCCAGCAGTCCCTGGACGGGCAATCAGCCCCAGCATTTT. Translating gives CASSPWTGNQPQHF. This chain joins TRBV28 and TRBJ1-5; no clear D. The CDR3 runs to 14 residues. Trimming shortened V by 5 bases and J by 2 bases, and 10 bases separated the two germline ends. CDR1 and CDR2 from the germline V gene are MDHEN and SYDVKM. The full variable domain, with the rest looked up from reference TRBV28 and TRBJ1-5, is DVKVTQSSRYLVKRTGEKVFLECVQDMDHENMFWYRQDPGLGLRLIYFSYDVKMKEKGDIPEGYSVSREKKERFSLILESASTNQTSMYLCASSPWTGNQPQHFGDGTRLSIL.

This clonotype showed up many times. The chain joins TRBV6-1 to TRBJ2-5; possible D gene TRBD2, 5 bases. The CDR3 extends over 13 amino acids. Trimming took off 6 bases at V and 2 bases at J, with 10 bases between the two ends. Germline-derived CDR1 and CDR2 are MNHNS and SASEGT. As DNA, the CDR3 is TGTGCCAGCAGACAGACTATTCAAGAGACCCAGTACTTC. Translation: CASRQTIQETQYF.

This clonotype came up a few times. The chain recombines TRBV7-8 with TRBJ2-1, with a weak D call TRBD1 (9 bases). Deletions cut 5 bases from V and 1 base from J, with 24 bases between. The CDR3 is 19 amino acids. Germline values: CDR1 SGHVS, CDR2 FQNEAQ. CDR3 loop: CASSPKGQGGLASYNEQFF. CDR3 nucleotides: TGTGCCAGCAGCCCAAAGGGACAGGGAGGACTAGCATCCTACAATGAGCAGTTCTTC.

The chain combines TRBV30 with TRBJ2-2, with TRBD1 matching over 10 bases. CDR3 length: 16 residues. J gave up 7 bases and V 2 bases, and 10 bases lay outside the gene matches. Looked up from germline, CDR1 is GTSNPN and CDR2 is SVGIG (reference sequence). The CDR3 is CAWSTGTGAYGGELFF. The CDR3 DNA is TGTGCCTGGAGTACCGGGACAGGGGCGTATGGCGGGGAGCTGTTTTTT.

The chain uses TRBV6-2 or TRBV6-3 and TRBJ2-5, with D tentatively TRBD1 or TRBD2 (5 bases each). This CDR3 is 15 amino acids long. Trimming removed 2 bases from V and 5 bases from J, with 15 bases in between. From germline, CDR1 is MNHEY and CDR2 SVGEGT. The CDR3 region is CASSYHRGAGETQYF. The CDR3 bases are TGTGCCAGCAGTTACCACCGAGGGGCTGGGGAGACCCAGTACTTC.

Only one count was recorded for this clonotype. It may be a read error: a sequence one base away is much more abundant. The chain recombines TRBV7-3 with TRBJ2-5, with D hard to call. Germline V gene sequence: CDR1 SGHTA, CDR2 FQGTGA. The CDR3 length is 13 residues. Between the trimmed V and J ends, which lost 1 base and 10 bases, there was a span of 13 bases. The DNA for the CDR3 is TGTGCCAGCAGCTTAAAAATGTGCGGCATCCAGTACTTC. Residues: CASSLKMCGIQYF.

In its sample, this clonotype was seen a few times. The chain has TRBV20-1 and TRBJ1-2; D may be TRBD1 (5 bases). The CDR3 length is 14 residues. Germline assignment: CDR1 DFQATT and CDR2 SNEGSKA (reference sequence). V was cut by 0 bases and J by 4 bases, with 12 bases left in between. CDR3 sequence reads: CSARDETDSYGYTF. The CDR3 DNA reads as TGCAGTGCTAGAGATGAGACAGATAGCTATGGCTACACCTTC.

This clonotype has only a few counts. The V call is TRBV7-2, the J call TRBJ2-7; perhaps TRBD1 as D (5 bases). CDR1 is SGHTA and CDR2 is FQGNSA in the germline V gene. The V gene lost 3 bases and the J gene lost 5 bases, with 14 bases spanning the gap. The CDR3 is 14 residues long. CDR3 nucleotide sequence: TGTGCCAGCAGCTTTCAGGGTTCCAGAAACGAGCAGTACTTC. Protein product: CASSFQGSRNEQYF.

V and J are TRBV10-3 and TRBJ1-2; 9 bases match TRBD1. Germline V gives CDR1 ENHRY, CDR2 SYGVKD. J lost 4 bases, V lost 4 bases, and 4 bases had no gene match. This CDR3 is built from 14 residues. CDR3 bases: TGTGCCATCAGTGGCGGGACAGGGACCTATGGCTACACCTTC. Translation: CAISGGTGTYGYTF.

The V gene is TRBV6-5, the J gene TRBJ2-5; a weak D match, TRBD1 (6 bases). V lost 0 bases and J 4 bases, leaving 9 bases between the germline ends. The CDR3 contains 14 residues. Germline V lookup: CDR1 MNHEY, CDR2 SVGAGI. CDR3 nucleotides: TGTGCCAGCAGTTACTCAACACAGGGAGAGACCCAGTACTTC. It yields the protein CASSYSTQGETQYF.

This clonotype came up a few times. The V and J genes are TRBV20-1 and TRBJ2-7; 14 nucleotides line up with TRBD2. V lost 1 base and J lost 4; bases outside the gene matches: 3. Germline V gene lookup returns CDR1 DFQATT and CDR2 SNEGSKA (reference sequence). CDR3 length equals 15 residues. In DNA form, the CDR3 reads TGCAGTGCTAGAGGTGGGACTAGCGGGAGTTACGAGCAGTACTTC. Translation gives CSARGGTSGSYEQYF.